The clone carrying this T cell receptor beta chain was seen a single time. Its antigen remains unidentified. The same CDR3 is also encoded by other DNA sequences in this sample. Assay used: immunoSEQ multiplex PCR; TCRdb lists only in-frame clones, some missing. Among 1.6 million or so clones listed, 98% were seen once. Each of the donors was a healthy adult who was HIV-negative and had not had a recent acute infection or vaccination. Every donor, a Caucasian adult, lived in Nashville, Tennessee. The CDR3 covers 13 residues. The V gene lost 4 bases and the J gene lost 1 base, with 7 bases spanning the gap. CDR1 and CDR2 (germline): SGHDN, FVKESK. These data come from a study of shared clonotypes between healthy human individuals. The study, taken as a whole, reports: Represented diversity (both genetic and exposure-history) was limited by the small number of donors.

Sequencing was done on a sample of naive CD4+ T cells sorted from blood. As for subset: CD45RA+ positively selected. The chain has TRBV14 and TRBJ1-1; D gene uncertain. This sequence originates from a young man in good health. The CDR3 here is CASSLKPNTEAFF. In nucleotides, the CDR3 is TGTGCCAGCAGCCTGAAGCCGAACACTGAAGCTTTCTTT.